Presented here are 18 T cell receptor beta chains from one specimen sequenced in a study of Ad26.COV2.S vaccination and SARS-CoV-2 variants. Data came from immunoSEQ multiplex PCR; TCRdb stores just in-frame clones and leaves some out. The sample lists about 320,000 clones; 90% were seen once. Treatment: around 19 received Ad26.COV2.S at low or high dose, single or two shots; about 5 received placebo; per-sample allocation not given. Sampling was done on day 63 after the first vaccine or placebo injection. This sample comprised peripheral blood, obtained in a trial of Ad26.COV2.S vaccine versus placebo. The receptors were sampled from a person aged 18 to 65 who received the Ad26.COV2.S COVID-19 vaccine or a placebo.

The V gene is TRBV7-9, the J gene TRBJ1-6, with 10 bases matching TRBD1. The germline V gene encodes CDR1 SEHNR and CDR2 FQNEAQ (reference sequence). V shed 7 bases, J shed 7 bases, and the junction held 7 bases outside the gene matches. The CDR3 sequence is 15 residues long. CDR3 sequence reads: CASNQPGQGNSPLHF. The CDR3 nucleotides read TGTGCCAGCAACCAACCGGGACAGGGGAATTCACCCCTCCACTTT.

The chain uses TRBV5-6 and TRBJ2-1; D not resolved. CDR1 is SGHDT, CDR2 YYEEEE, per germline. V was trimmed by 5 bases and J by 8 bases, leaving 2 bases between them. The CDR3 has 9 residues. CDR3 residues: CASRHEQFF. The DNA for the CDR3 is TGTGCCAGCAGACATGAGCAGTTCTTC.

V and J are TRBV4-3 and TRBJ2-7, with D possibly TRBD1 on 5 matching bases. Trimming took off 1 base at V and 4 bases at J, with 11 bases between the two ends. CDR1 and CDR2 (germline): LGHNA, YSLEER. The CDR3 is 14 amino acids. This CDR3 is CASSQAGFGYEQYF. DNA for the CDR3: TGCGCCAGCAGCCAAGCAGGGTTTGGGTACGAGCAGTACTTC.

J is TRBJ2-7 and V is TRBV10-3; TRBD1 matches 9 bases. V shed 10 bases, J shed 5 bases, and the junction held 6 bases outside the gene matches. The CDR3 length is 12 residues. Per the germline V gene, CDR1 is ENHRY and CDR2 is SYGVKD. As DNA, the CDR3 is TGTGCCACAACCGGGACAGGGAACGAGCAGTACTTC. This sequence encodes CATTGTGNEQYF.

The chain joins TRBV7-6 to TRBJ1-4, with no clear D. Germline V CDR1 and CDR2: SGHVS, FNYEAQ. V was cut by 2 bases and J by 1 base, with 5 bases left in between. The CDR3 has 14 amino acids. CDR3 sequence reads: CASSLKETNEKLFF. CDR3 DNA: TGTGCCAGCAGCTTAAAGGAAACTAATGAAAAACTGTTTTTT.

This clone was recorded a few times. The V and J genes are TRBV10-1 and TRBJ2-5; D is tentatively TRBD1 or TRBD2 (5 bases each). The CDR3 runs to 13 residues. Per the germline V gene, CDR1 is WNHNN and CDR2 is SYGVQD (reference sequence). V was clipped by 2 bases and J by 3 bases, with 7 bases between them. For the CDR3, the DNA is TGCGCCAGCAGTGAGGTGGGGGAAGAGACCCAGTACTTC. Protein: CASSEVGEETQYF.

This clone has only one observation. A read error may account for a junction end that differs from germline. This chain uses TRBV4-3 with TRBJ2-1; D ambiguous. Germline V gives CDR1 LGHNA, CDR2 YSLEER. This CDR3 has 14 amino acids. CDR3 bases: TGCGCCAGCAGTCAAGAGACTGGCCCCAATGAGCAGTTCTTC. Translated, it gives CASSQETGPNEQFF.

The J gene is TRBJ2-2, the V gene TRBV3-1 (or the pseudogene TRBV3-2), with unresolved D. Per germline, CDR1 LGHDT and CDR2 YNNKEL (reference sequence). The V end lost 1 base, the J end lost 3 bases, and 18 bases lay between the germline ends. This CDR3 spans 18 amino acids. The CDR3 spells CASSQGNHRWSHTGELFF. CDR3 bases: TGTGCCAGCAGCCAAGGTAATCATAGGTGGAGCCACACCGGGGAGCTGTTTTTT.

The rearrangement uses TRBV5-1 and TRBJ1-1; 9 bases match TRBD1. V lost 3 bases to trimming and J lost 5 bases; unmatched junction nucleotides: 8. The CDR3 is made up of 15 amino acids. CDR1 is SGHRS and CDR2 is YFSETQ in the germline V gene. The CDR3: CASSSRGTGKTEAFF. CDR3 DNA sequence: TGCGCCAGCAGCTCCCGCGGGACAGGGAAAACTGAAGCTTTCTTT.

DNA of the CDR3: TGTGCCAGCAGCTCAGGGACCAGCAATCAGCCCCAGCATTTT. Translating gives CASSSGTSNQPQHF. V and J are TRBV25-1 and TRBJ1-5; weak D call: TRBD1 (5 bases). The germline CDR1 and CDR2 sequences are MGHDK and SYGVNS. The germline V and J ends were trimmed by 6 bases and 1 base, with 10 bases remaining between them. The CDR3 is 14 residues long. Looking up the rest from reference TRBV25-1 and TRBJ1-5 gives the full variable domain: EADIYQTPRYLVIGTGKKITLECSQTMGHDKMYWYQQDPGMELHLIHYSYGVNSTEKGDLSSESTVSRIRTEHFPLTLESARPSHTSQYLCASSSGTSNQPQHFGDGTRLSIL.

This sequence joins TRBV4-2 and TRBJ2-1, with TRBD2 matching over 9 bases. Trimming at V came to 0 bases and at J to 7 bases, leaving 4 bases not matched to a gene. Germline V gene data show CDR1 as LGHNA and CDR2 as YNFKEQ. The CDR3 spans 15 residues. CDR3 sequence (DNA): TGTGCCAGCAGCCAAGAAGAGCGGGAGGCTAATGAGCAGTTCTTC. It codes for CASSQEEREANEQFF.

The chain has TRBV25-1 and TRBJ1-4; TRBD1 aligns across 9 bases. V lost 6 bases and J lost 5; bases outside the gene matches: 7. The germline V gene has CDR1 MGHDK and CDR2 SYGVNS. The CDR3 runs to 15 residues. The CDR3 reads CASSPAGTGNEKLFF. CDR3 DNA: TGTGCCAGCAGCCCAGCCGGGACAGGGAATGAAAAACTGTTTTTT.

The gene calls are TRBV3-1 (or the pseudogene TRBV3-2) and TRBJ2-7; D possibly corresponds to TRBD2 (5 bases). Looked up from germline, CDR1 is LGHDT and CDR2 is YNNKEL (reference sequence). The ends were cut back, 1 base at V and 2 bases at J, with 9 bases in the middle. The length of the CDR3 is 14 residues. The CDR3 DNA sequence: TGTGCCAGCAGCCAAGGGAGGCTAACCTACGAGCAGTACTTC. It codes for CASSQGRLTYEQYF.

The rearrangement joins TRBV19 to TRBJ2-7; 16 nucleotides match TRBD2. This CDR3 spans 18 amino acids. With V trimmed by 11 bases and J by 0 bases, 13 bases remained unmatched. Germline assignment: CDR1 LNHDA and CDR2 SQIVND (reference sequence). The CDR3 here is CARGGGTSGRDYSYEQYV. CDR3 coding DNA: TGTGCCCGGGGGGGCGGGACTAGCGGGAGGGATTACTCCTACGAGCAGTACGTC.

The chain carries TRBV3-1 (or the pseudogene TRBV3-2) and TRBJ1-3; D not resolved. Per germline, CDR1 LGHDT and CDR2 YNNKEL (reference sequence). This CDR3 spans 14 amino acids. V was trimmed by 4 bases and J by 4 bases, leaving 11 bases between them. CDR3 bases: TGTGCCAGCAGCCCCACTATGACAGGAAACACCATATATTTT. Amino acid sequence: CASSPTMTGNTIYF.

The V and J genes are TRBV2 and TRBJ1-1, with D perhaps TRBD1 (5 bases). The CDR3 contains 14 residues. Germline V gene lookup returns CDR1 SNHLY and CDR2 FYNNEI. Trimming removed 1 base at V and 7 bases at J, with 13 bases between. The CDR3 DNA sequence: TGTGCCAGCAGTGAAGGTAGGACACCCGATGAAGCTTTCTTT. This gives the protein CASSEGRTPDEAFF.

This clone was observed once. V and J are TRBV10-3 and TRBJ1-2; TRBD1 matches 7 bases. Germline values: CDR1 ENHRY, CDR2 SYGVKD. CDR3 length: 15 residues. Losses at the gene ends were 0 bases for V and 4 bases for J; bases not matched to a gene: 5. CDR3 in amino acids: CAISESGQISYGYTF. The CDR3 DNA reads TGTGCCATCAGTGAGTCGGGACAGATTTCCTATGGCTACACCTTC.

CDR3 loop: CASSTQGGRNEKLFF. DNA of the CDR3: TGTGCCAGTAGTACCCAGGGAGGGAGGAATGAAAAACTGTTTTTT. The V call is TRBV19, the J call TRBJ1-4; perhaps TRBD1 as D (5 bases). The germline V and J ends were trimmed by 4 bases and 5 bases, with 14 bases remaining between them. Germline lookup yields CDR1 LNHDA and CDR2 SQIVND (reference sequence). This CDR3 spans 15 amino acids.